This TCR beta chain comes out of a study of human T cells and chemical hapten exposure. Germline assignment: CDR1 DFQATT and CDR2 SNEGSKA (reference sequence). The CDR3 consists of 15 residues. V lost 1 base and J lost 6; bases outside the gene matches: 4. Time point denoted: patch test 3, about 24 weeks after DPC sensitization. Treatment meaning: therapeutic diphenylcyclopropenone sensitization with weekly scalp DPC. TCRdb ran MiXCR on the RACE reads and lists one entry per CDR3 protein. The data contain some 91,000 distinct CDR3 sequences, roughly 27% of them singletons. This clonotype has more than one count but fewer than ten.

This TCR came from a man aged 40-49 years with alopecia areata. Some clones in this sample may be carry-over from other donors' samples. The material sequenced was whole blood, taken in connection with sensitization to the hapten diphenylcyclopropenone (DPC). The chain couples TRBV20-1 to TRBJ1-6; 9 positions agree with TRBD1. Written as DNA, the CDR3 is TGCAGTGCTAGAGTCTTGGGACAGGGTAATTCACCCCTCCACTTT. Its protein is CSARVLGQGNSPLHF.